This T cell receptor (beta chain) appears in the sequencing data of a study of response to subunit inactivated influenza vaccine. Study-wide points: With each seasonal influenza vaccination, the authors suggested, few new T cells are recruited.

Germline V CDR1 and CDR2: LNHDA, SQIVND (reference sequence). V shed 4 bases and J 8 bases; nucleotides not matched to a gene: 2. The CDR3 runs to 13 residues. In regard to this clonotype: Antigen: not known.

MiXCR, run by TCRdb on the RT-PCR reads, gives a single entry per CDR3 protein. The sample holds hundreds of thousands of distinct CDR3 sequences; more than 9% are singletons and the top ten take about 7.8%. The sequences come from non-naive T cells sorted from PBMCs, collected 14 to 15 days before vaccination. V gene TRBV19 combines with J gene TRBJ1-6, with 7 bases matching TRBD1. The sequence was collected from a man aged 45-60 years who received an inactivated influenza vaccine. Here the CDR3 DNA reads TGTGCCAGTAGTAGCCAGGGGGATTCACCCCTCCACTTT. Residues: CASSSQGDSPLHF. Full variable domain (remainder filled in from reference TRBV19 and TRBJ1-6): DGGITQSPKYLFRKEGQNVTLSCEQNLNHDAMYWYRQDPGQGLRLIYYSQIVNDFQKGDIAEGYSVSREKKESFPLTVTSAQKNPTAFYLCASSSQGDSPLHFGNGTRLTVT.